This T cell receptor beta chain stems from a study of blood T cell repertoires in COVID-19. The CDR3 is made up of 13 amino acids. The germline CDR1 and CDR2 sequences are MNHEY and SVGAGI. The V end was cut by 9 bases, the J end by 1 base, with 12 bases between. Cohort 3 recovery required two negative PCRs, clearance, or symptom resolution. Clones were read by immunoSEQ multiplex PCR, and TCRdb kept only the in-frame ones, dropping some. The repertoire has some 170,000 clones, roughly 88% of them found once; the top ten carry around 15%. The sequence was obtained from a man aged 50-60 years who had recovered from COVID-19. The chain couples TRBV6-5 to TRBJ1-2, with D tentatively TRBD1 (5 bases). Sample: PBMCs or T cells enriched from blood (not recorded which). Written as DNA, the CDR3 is TGTGCCAGAAGAGACAGTAATAACTATGGCTACACCTTC. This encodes CARRDSNNYGYTF.